This TCR beta chain was sequenced in a study of technical replicates of blood from a handful of donors. TCRdb's copy holds only in-frame clones and misses some; the assay was immunoSEQ multiplex PCR. The data contain around 84,000 clones, around 97% of them singletons. This TCR came from a human donor in good health. Sequences were obtained from T cells isolated from PBMCs.

The CDR3 here is CASSRRGPYEQYF. As DNA, the CDR3 is TGTGCCAGCAGCCGCAGGGGGCCCTACGAGCAGTACTTC. This sequence joins TRBV28 and TRBJ2-7, with TRBD1 matching 8 bases. The CDR3 consists of 13 residues. V lost 6 bases to trimming and J lost 2 bases; unmatched junction nucleotides: 3. Germline V gene sequence: CDR1 MDHEN, CDR2 SYDVKM.